These 5 T cell receptor beta chains share one sample of origin, sequenced in a study of PD-L1 blockade in urothelial cancer. The assay was immunoSEQ multiplex PCR, and TCRdb's table has in-frame clones only and misses some. In the table there are around 100,000 clones, roughly 90% of which are singletons. Documented time point: peripheral blood 6 weeks after treatment start. The sample was PBMCs, taken around atezolizumab (anti-PD-L1) treatment. The receptors shown here come from a man between 60 and 70 years old with urothelial cancer.

The chain links TRBV10-3 to TRBJ2-3; TRBD1 matches 9 bases. Germline V gene data show CDR1 as ENHRY and CDR2 as SYGVKD. The ends lost 4 bases at V and 5 bases at J; junction bases unmatched: 7. The CDR3 has 15 residues. The CDR3 reads CAISGTGQGLDTQYF. The DNA for the CDR3 is TGTGCCATCAGTGGGACCGGACAGGGGTTAGATACGCAGTATTTT.

The chain joins TRBV2 to TRBJ2-7; the match to TRBD1 covers 9 bases. Trimming at V came to 8 bases and at J to 4 bases, leaving 9 bases not matched to a gene. Germline lookup yields CDR1 SNHLY and CDR2 FYNNEI. This CDR3 has 14 amino acids. The CDR3 nucleotides read TGTGCCAGCCGCACCGGGACAGGGCCATACGAGCAGTACTTC. Translating gives CASRTGTGPYEQYF.

This chain uses TRBV5-4 with TRBJ2-1; a weak D match, TRBD2 (6 bases). This CDR3 contains 15 residues. The V end was cut by 3 bases, the J end by 6 bases, with 16 bases between. The germline V gene encodes CDR1 SGHNT and CDR2 YYREEE (reference sequence). This CDR3 is CASSWDGTPGNEQFF. DNA for the CDR3: TGTGCCAGCAGCTGGGACGGGACTCCTGGCAATGAGCAGTTCTTC.

J is TRBJ2-5 and V is TRBV9; D might be TRBD1 (7 bases). Germline assignment: CDR1 SGDLS and CDR2 YYNGEE. The CDR3 is made up of 14 amino acids. Trimming shortened V by 0 bases and J by 4 bases, and 10 bases separated the two germline ends. CDR3 sequence: CASSVGQGGETQYF. In DNA, the CDR3 is TGTGCCAGCAGCGTAGGGCAGGGGGGAGAGACCCAGTACTTC.

The chain has TRBV7-9 and TRBJ2-1; 9 bases agree with TRBD2. The CDR3 loop spans 17 amino acids. Germline values: CDR1 SEHNR, CDR2 FQNEAQ (reference sequence). With V trimmed by 5 bases and J by 7 bases, 15 bases remained unmatched. The DNA for the CDR3 is TGTGCCAGCAGCCCAAATTACCGCGGGAGGGCCATAAATGAGCAGTTCTTC. Its protein product is CASSPNYRGRAINEQFF.